These T cell receptor beta chains were read from a single sample in a study of metastatic and nonmetastatic thyroid tumors. TCRdb re-clonotyped the PCR reads via MiXCR. The table records tens of thousands of clones, about 16% of them present only once. The sequencing sample was made of blood. The receptors originated from a female donor with papillary thyroid cancer or a benign thyroid nodule (not recorded which). Some clones in this sample may be carry-over from other donors' samples. CDR3s include the opening cysteine and the closing phenylalanine or tryptophan. The D gene is left open where the match is weak. Some rows have no size entry. The others give once, few or many, or a class for an expanded clone.

J gene	V gene	D gene	clone size	CDR3 DNA	CDR3 protein
TRBJ2-7	TRBV7-9	TRBD2	many	TGTGCCAGCAGCTCGGGACTAGCGGGGACCTACGAGCAGTACTTC	CASSSGLAGTYEQYF
TRBJ2-3	TRBV4-2	.	many	TGTGCCAGCAGCCCCTATATGGGGGGAACAGATACGCAGTATTTT	CASSPYMGGTDTQYF
TRBJ1-2	TRBV28	TRBD1	many	TGTGCCAGCAGTCCCCCTTGGACAGGCGATGGCTACACCTTC	CASSPPWTGDGYTF
TRBJ1-1	TRBV7-9	.	many	TGTGCCAGCAGCTTAGGGGGCCTCACTGAAGCTTTCTTT	CASSLGGLTEAFF
TRBJ2-2	TRBV24-1	TRBD1	few	TGTGCCACCAGTGACCCTGGGACAGCAGCCGGGGAGCTGTTTTTT	CATSDPGTAAGELFF
TRBJ2-1	TRBV12-3/TRBV12-4	TRBD1	many	TGTGCCAGCAGTTCGGACAGGGGACTCTGGGAGCAGTTCTTC	CASSSDRGLWEQFF
TRBJ1-1	TRBV6-1	.	few	TGTGCCAGCACCGAGACCGTGACAGGCGGCACTGAAGCTTTCTTT	CASTETVTGGTEAFF
TRBJ2-2	TRBV27	TRBD2	many	TGTGCCAGCAGTTTGGCGGGAGGGCTCCGCACCGGGGAGCTGTTTTTT	CASSLAGGLRTGELFF
TRBJ2-3	TRBV20-1	.	many	TGCAGTGCTAGGAGGGCGGGCACGGCAATAACAGATACGCAGTATTTT	CSARRAGTAITDTQYF
TRBJ2-7	TRBV30	.	once	TGTGCCTGGAGTTACAGTTCCTACGAGCAGTACTTC	CAWSYSSYEQYF
TRBJ2-7	TRBV30	.	medium-sized	TGTGCCTGGACTTCGGGTGCCTACGAGCAGTACTTC	CAWTSGAYEQYF
TRBJ2-7	TRBV19	TRBD2	many	TGTGCCAGTAGTTCTGGGCTAGCGGTACCCTACGAGCAGTACTTC	CASSSGLAVPYEQYF
TRBJ2-2	TRBV9	TRBD1	many	TGTGCCAGCAGCGTAAGGGGGACAGACACCGGGGAGCTGTTTTTT	CASSVRGTDTGELFF
TRBJ2-7	TRBV28	.	.	TGTGCCACCAAAGGGGCGGGGATGGGGCGCTACGAGCAGTACTTC	CATKGAGMGRYEQYF
TRBJ1-1	TRBV27	.	few	TGCGCCAGCATTGGTTTACAGGATTTCGGGGAAGCTTTCTTT	CASIGLQDFGEAFF
TRBJ2-3	TRBV28	.	many	TGTGCCAGCAGTTTAGGAGGGGTACTCACAGATACGCAGTATTTT	CASSLGGVLTDTQYF
TRBJ1-2	TRBV28	.	many	TGTGCCAGCAGCTATGGGGGAGCGAATGGCTACACCTTC	CASSYGGANGYTF
TRBJ1-2	TRBV13	.	medium-sized	TGTGCCAGCAGTCTATTGAGTAACTATGGCTACACCTTC	CASSLLSNYGYTF
TRBJ2-1	TRBV18	.	many	TGTGCCAGCTCACCACCAGCGAGAGGGGTCCCCCACAATGAGCAGTTCTTC	CASSPPARGVPHNEQFF
TRBJ2-5	TRBV7-9	.	many	TGTGCCAGCAGCTTAACGAAACTTTCCATGGGGCCAGGGAAAGAGACCCAGTACTTC	CASSLTKLSMGPGKETQYF
TRBJ2-7	TRBV28	TRBD1	medium-sized	TGTGCCAGCAGTTTGGGGACAGGGTATTCCTACGAGCAGTACTTC	CASSLGTGYSYEQYF
TRBJ1-2	TRBV19	.	many	TGTGCCAGCCATAGGAACGGGGCTACTAACTATGGCTACACCTTC	CASHRNGATNYGYTF
TRBJ2-5	TRBV11-2	TRBD2	many	TGTGCCAGCAAACTAGCGGGCCAAGAGACCCAGTACTTC	CASKLAGQETQYF
TRBJ1-5	TRBV6-1	TRBD1	.	TGTGCCAGCAGTCCGCAGGACAGGGAGGTTCAGCCCCAGCATTTT	CASSPQDREVQPQHF
TRBJ2-7	TRBV7-2	.	medium-sized	TGTGCCAGCAGCAAGATAGCAGATCAGATGGGGTACTACGAGCAGTACTTC	CASSKIADQMGYYEQYF
TRBJ2-5	TRBV7-2	.	many	TGTGCCAGCAGCTTAACTACGGGCGGGACCCAGTACTTC	CASSLTTGGTQYF
TRBJ2-7	TRBV11-1	TRBD1	.	TGTGCCAGCAGCTTAGGTTATGGGGACAGGGCGGGCGAGCAGTACTTC	CASSLGYGDRAGEQYF
TRBJ2-1	TRBV10-2	TRBD2	few	TGCGCCAGCAGTGAGCCCCTAGCGGGGACGCGATTCTCCTACAATGAGCAGTTCTTC	CASSEPLAGTRFSYNEQFF
TRBJ2-2	TRBV19	TRBD1	many	TGTGCCAGTAGACAGGGGGCGAACACCGGGGAGCTGTTTTTT	CASRQGANTGELFF
TRBJ2-3	TRBV20-1	.	many	TGCAGTGCCCCCAGAGTCACTAGCACAGATACGCAGTATTTT	CSAPRVTSTDTQYF
TRBJ1-1	TRBV18	TRBD1	many	TGTGCCAGCTCACCCATGGCAGGGGGCGTGAAAAGGATCACTGAAGCTTTCTTT	CASSPMAGGVKRITEAFF
TRBJ1-2	TRBV7-9	TRBD1	.	TGTGCCAGCAGCTTATTGGCAGGGGGCGACTATGGCTACACCTTC	CASSLLAGGDYGYTF
TRBJ2-7	TRBV7-9	.	.	TGTGCCAGCAGCTGGGGCATTAGCTCATACGAGCAGTACTTC	CASSWGISSYEQYF
TRBJ2-3	TRBV4-2	TRBD2	.	TGTGCCAGCAGCCAAGAACTAGCGGGCCTGGAGGATACGCAGTATTTT	CASSQELAGLEDTQYF
TRBJ2-5	TRBV20-1	TRBD2	many	TGCAGTGCCCGGCGGGTAGCGGGAGGTCAAGAGACCCAGTACTTC	CSARRVAGGQETQYF
TRBJ2-6	TRBV20-1	TRBD1	many	TGCAGTGCTAGGGTCCGGGACAGGGGGAACGCTGGGGCCAACGTCCTGACTTTC	CSARVRDRGNAGANVLTF
TRBJ2-7	TRBV7-9	TRBD1	many	TGTGCCAGCAGCTTAGACAGGGGCGAGCAGTACTTC	CASSLDRGEQYF
TRBJ2-5	TRBV9	TRBD2	.	TGTGCCAGCAGCGTAGGAGGACTAGCACCCACTCAAGAGACCCAGTACTTC	CASSVGGLAPTQETQYF
TRBJ1-4	TRBV3-1	.	many	TGTGCCAGCAGCCAAGTAGGCAGGCTGAAGGAAAAACTGTTTTTT	CASSQVGRLKEKLFF
TRBJ2-1	TRBV10-1	.	few	TGTGCCAACAGGCCGGACTCAGGGCGTGTCGATGAGCAGTTCTTC	CANRPDSGRVDEQFF
TRBJ2-1	TRBV11-1	TRBD2	.	TGTGCCAGCAGCGAACTAGCGGGGCCCTACAATGAGCAGTTCTTC	CASSELAGPYNEQFF
TRBJ1-1	TRBV7-6	.	many	TGTGCCAGCAGCCTTATGGGGTTCGGCACTGAAGCTTTCTTT	CASSLMGFGTEAFF
TRBJ2-7	TRBV2	.	.	TGTGCCAGCAGTGGGATGTGGAGGTCCTACGAGCAGTACTTC	CASSGMWRSYEQYF
TRBJ1-2	TRBV25-1	.	.	TGTTCCACCGCAGTCGGTGGGGGCGCGGGTCCAAACTATGGCTACACCTTC	CSTAVGGGAGPNYGYTF
TRBJ2-2	TRBV11-1	.	many	TGTGCCAGCAGCTTGATCAGCGCGATGGGGACCGGGGAGCTGTTTTTT	CASSLISAMGTGELFF
TRBJ2-5	TRBV20-1	.	.	TGCAGTGCATCCGGGAAAAGGGGCGCTCAGACCCAGTACTTC	CSASGKRGAQTQYF
TRBJ1-2	TRBV4-3	.	medium-sized	TGCGCCAGCAGCCCCAGACAGGACTATGGCTACACCTTC	CASSPRQDYGYTF
TRBJ2-6	TRBV5-6	TRBD1	many	TGTGCCAGCAGCGCCGGACAGGGGGGCTCTGGGGCCAACGTCCTGACTTTC	CASSAGQGGSGANVLTF